The T cell receptor (beta chain) described here comes from a study of blood T cell repertoires in COVID-19. At the level of the study: Researchers got acute and convalescent COVID-19 samples from the United States, Italy and Spain.

Produced via immunoSEQ multiplex PCR; TCRdb's table is partial and in-frame only. The table has 350,000 to 400,000 clones, under 90% seen once; the top ten hold 1.7%. Those who participated ranged in age from about 18 to 89 years and resided in around 22 US areas. Participant reports of clinical history set cohort assignment. There are 13 residues in the CDR3. CDR1 and CDR2 (germline): MNHNY, SVGAGI (reference sequence). V lost 2 bases, J lost 8 bases, and 10 bases lay in between. Specimen: PBMCs or T cells enriched from blood (not recorded which). The rearrangement uses TRBV6-6 and TRBJ2-1; D is unclear. The receptor was isolated from a woman aged 25 to 45 who had recovered from COVID-19. The CDR3 coding sequence is TGTGCCAGCAGTTACCTTAGAGGAGATGAGCAGTTCTTC. Translation gives CASSYLRGDEQFF.